Listed here are 2 T cell receptor beta chains from one sample, sequenced in a study of cytomegalovirus exposure and HLA in healthy donors. TCRdb keeps only in-frame clones here, not all; method: immunoSEQ multiplex PCR. Here the sample spans about 200,000 clones, approximately 87% being singletons. The sample was PBMCs. The receptors derive from a woman aged 18 to 35 in good health and CMV-seronegative.

The chain links TRBV29-1 to TRBJ2-1, with D uncertain. The V gene lost 6 bases and the J gene lost 8 bases, with 11 bases spanning the gap. The CDR3 is made up of 11 amino acids. Germline loops: CDR1 SQVTM, CDR2 ANQGSEA. CDR3 amino acids: CSVALADEQFF. CDR3 bases: TGCAGCGTCGCCCTGGCTGATGAGCAGTTCTTC.

The gene calls are TRBV29-1 and TRBJ2-7; no clear D. Germline CDR1 reads SQVTM; CDR2 reads ANQGSEA. This CDR3 spans 11 amino acids. Between the trimmed V and J ends, which lost 3 bases and 2 bases, there was a span of 5 bases. The DNA for the CDR3 is TGCAGCGTTGAGGGAACCTACGAGCAGTACTTC. Amino acids: CSVEGTYEQYF.